The entry that follows covers one TCR beta chain sequence. Its antigen is currently not known. The input lacks base qualities; no much larger clone sits a single base away. The data were taken from a study of shared clonotypes between healthy human individuals (dated by TCRdb to the early 2020s). With regard to the full study: The cohort comprised a couple of women and a few men aged 18 to 49 years. For each donor, CD4 naive and CD4 memory were each given three plates, CD8 naive was given two plates, and CD8 memory was given one plate. To estimate repertoire size and how much clonotypes are shared between individuals, the study performed deep sequencing of blood TCR repertoires from a handful of healthy adults. To increase sequencing depth and limit assay-specific biases, TCR repertoire library preparation and sequencing were carried out by different laboratories using diverse techniques. Each donor's leukapheresis produced roughly between roughly 0.85 and 9.5 billion PBMCs. Broader findings and caveats from the paper: Pairwise subsampling indicated that sequencing depth was expected to affect the degree of clonotype sharing among donors. The small number of donors limited the genetic and exposure-history diversity represented. Rarefaction of sorted-subset datasets indicated incomplete sequencing despite the large sequencing depth. Clonotypes shared by all four sorted-subset donors showed higher generation probabilities than non-shared clonotypes. About 4.5% of naive CD4, approximately 3.7% of naive CD8, 2.3% of memory CD4, and over 0.35% of memory CD8 clonotypes were shared across several donors. Sampling was restricted to blood, and TCR repertoires in tissues likely differ from the TCR repertoires found in blood. Larger estimated clonotype richness was generally found for naive subsets than for memory subsets.

Using the deep immunoSEQ assay, TCR CDR3 regions were amplified from genomic DNA by multiplex PCR. Genomic DNA extracted from each cell subset was distributed evenly over all wells of several immunoSEQ 96-well plates, and each plate served as one replicate. For sorted subsets, each replicate PCR was loaded with 200 to 250 ng genomic DNA, equivalent to 30,000 or so T cell genomes. The purified libraries were quantified using a Qubit 3.0 fluorometer, sized with a Bioanalyzer 2100, and then quantified again using the KAPA Library Quantification kit. Every immunoSEQ 96-well plate was sequenced on a separate single-read 150-cycle Illumina NextSeq 550 flow cell. The paper's data handling went like this. Because the immunoSEQ output included only junctional sequences and no quality scores, the filtering could not be the same as the filtering used for full-length reads. To assign V/J genes and CDR3, sequences were annotated against IMGT germline references using PyIR, a Python wrapper for IgBLAST v1.9. Reads were filtered out if the reads had weak V/J assignments (E-value above 1e-6), no CDR3, stop codons, out-of-frame junctions, or ambiguous translated residues. A V3J clonotype was defined by an identical inferred V gene, J gene, and CDR3 amino acid sequence. Percentage overlap between repertoires was calculated by dividing the number of shared unique clonotypes by the size of the smaller repertoire. Three approaches were used to assess repertoire richness: RTK rarefaction, the Chao1 estimator, and Recon v2.1 estimates of unobserved clonotypes. Generation probabilities for all TCRbeta clonotypes obtained by the gDNA method from four donors were computed using OLGA. What TCRdb holds here is the immuneACCESS table cut down to in-frame rearrangements. Part of the clones is not present; checked against another copy, under half of the missing clones reflect an unresolved V gene, and the others are unexplained. The V and J calls and clone size are taken from that table; D and trimming were inferred from the DNA. The sample table lists about 380,000 clones, roughly 96% of them with a count of one. Jointly, the top ten make up approximately 0.3% of the sample.

The donors were healthy, HIV-negative adults who had no recently reported acute infections or vaccinations. Every donor was a Caucasian adult living in Nashville, Tennessee, USA. CD8 memory samples were composed of magnetically selected CD45RO+ cells combined with CCR7-negative CD45RA+ effector memory (TemRA) cells. After blood collection by leukapheresis, PBMCs were isolated using Ficoll-Histopaque density gradient centrifugation and then cryopreserved in the vapor phase of liquid nitrogen. Analytical flow cytometry was used to check the purity and quantity of each magnetically sorted T cell population. From each sorted fraction, genomic DNA was isolated and quantified by UV absorbance on a Nanodrop 2000c. Measured from the cysteine to the phenylalanine, the CDR3 is 15 residues long. Here the CDR3 DNA is all that survives: 45 bases in frame from base 1. From the germline V gene, CDR1 is SGHRS and CDR2 is YFSETQ. Clipping removes 4 bases from V and 9 bases from J, with 10 as the unmatched junction base count.

This sequence uses TRBV5-1 and TRBJ2-3; a stretch of 11 junction bases matches TRBD1. Source material: memory CD8+ T cells sorted from blood. The sample's cell subset or site label is to be understood as: CD45RO+ cells pooled with CCR7-negative TemRA cells. This receptor was obtained from a man aged 25-40 years in good health. The nucleotide sequence is given as TGCGCCAGCAGCCCTGGGACAGGGGGAGCTAGAACGCAGTATTTT. It translates as CASSPGTGGARTQYF.